The entry that follows covers one TCR beta chain sequence. This clone appeared a few times. No cognate antigen has been identified for it. It has no much larger one-base neighbor in the sample; base qualities were not kept. Receptors were amplified or captured by the immunoSEQ multiplex PCR assay. For the multiplex PCR, a mixture combining 60 forward primers for TCR Vbeta segments and 13 reverse primers for TCR Jbeta segments was used. The CDR3 region of rearranged TCR beta genes was amplified from genomic DNA with a multiplex PCR assay. The Illumina HiSeq System was used to sequence the amplified TCR beta libraries as 87-base-pair reads. The original pipeline was this. In a later analysis, roughly 80 million unique TCR beta chains were counted across the 500 to 850 repertoires, and approximately 11 million of these chains were shared by at least two donors. Raw reads were error-corrected and collapsed into unique sequences by a nearest-neighbor algorithm in which closely related sequences were merged to remove PCR and sequencing errors. To assign V, D and J gene segments, CDR3 sequences were aligned to IMGT reference sequences. For a sequence to be retained, a match of at least six nucleotides to both a V gene segment and a J gene segment was required. Rearrangements were classified as productive when the CDR3 lacked stop codons and remained in frame with V and J, and all other rearrangements were classified as non-productive. CDR3 was defined by IMGT convention, running from the second conserved V-encoded cysteine to the conserved J-encoded phenylalanine. The earlier analysis of about 570 of the donors excluded any sequence lacking an unambiguous match to a single V gene segment. In an earlier analysis of several hundred of the donors, a V segment was called functional when productive rearrangements were above 56.7%, and segregating when the standard deviation between donors exceeded 5%. A statistical classification framework was built to diagnose cytomegalovirus status from the catalog of TCR beta chain sequences. A later analysis assigned V and J genes by comparing TCR nucleotide sequences with IMGT/GENE-DB human TR gene sequences. A later analysis assigned CDR3 sequences and most-parsimonious VDJ recombination scenarios with the TCRdist pipeline. In a later analysis, every TCR beta chain was defined by the combination of its CDR3 amino acid sequence and its V-gene family, and reads without a unique V-gene family were dropped. As a way to deal with suspected cross-contamination and a sequencing artifact, a later analysis dropped roughly 620 nucleotide sequences that were highly shared and had low generation probability. A later analysis calculated a clonal expansion index for each public chain from normalized within-repertoire ranks of inferred template counts. A later analysis computed generation probabilities with a VDJ recombination model fitted to out-of-frame rearrangements, and checked the results against IGoR. In a later analysis, hypergeometric tests were used to score TCR-TCR, TCR-HLA and TCR-CMV co-occurrence, with a repertoire-size bias correction applied to TCR pairs. To estimate false discovery rates, a later analysis permuted the HLA or CMV assignments 20 times. A later analysis grouped co-occurring TCRs with DBSCAN, adding TCRdist sequence similarity when clustering within HLA-allele-positive subsets. Repertoires with fewer than 30,000 or more than 120,000 public chains were left out of co-occurrence clustering, as were about five repertoires with anomalous nucleotide sharing. Drawn from immuneACCESS, this table holds only the in-frame rearrangements with V and J called that TCRdb kept. Clones are partly lost; checked studies trace under half to an unresolved V gene and leave the rest unexplained. V and J calls and clone size are copied from that table; D and trimming were computed from the DNA. This sample lists tens of thousands of clones; around nine tenths were detected once. Together, the top ten hold around 2.5% of the sample.

This sample is part of a study of cytomegalovirus exposure and HLA in healthy donors (dated by TCRdb to the late 2010s). Regarding the study in general: An earlier analysis of some 500 of the donors reported roughly 270 Gb of sequence data and approximately 110 million unique TCR beta sequences from some 180 million T cells. Among the roughly 400 genotyped donors, under 90% belonged to the genetic ancestry cluster associated with self-reported Caucasian donors. An early release covering about 600 HLA-typed donors comprised approximately 290 gigabases of sequencing data and approximately 80 million unique TCR sequences. The T cell repertoires of roughly 660 subjects were profiled by immunosequencing and related to cytomegalovirus serostatus. To predict cytomegalovirus infection status, the study combined high-throughput TCR immunosequencing, statistical association of individual TCRs with disease status, and machine learning. The study aimed to test whether cataloging public T cell receptors could reveal signatures of past pathogen exposure. Several DR-DQ haplotypes were treated as single units for association and clustering because of strong linkage in the cohort. Class I and class II HLA loci were covered by the typing at four-digit resolution. Among about 400 genotyped donors of the cohort, an average of approximately 240,000 unique TCR beta nucleotide sequences was sequenced per donor, of which about 20% were non-productive. Alongside the repertoire data, information on donor age, sex, ethnicity and CMV serostatus was compiled. A later analysis re-examined previously published TCR beta repertoires from roughly 720 donors and added high-resolution HLA genotyping to investigate patterns of TCR occurrence. The number of typed donors differed by locus: about 629-630 for A, B, C, DRB1 and DQB1; approximately 530 for DQA1; 606 for DPA1; and about 450 for DPB1. To decide whether each TCR beta V gene segment behaved as functional or pseudogenic, an earlier analysis of approximately 620 of the donors relied on high-throughput TCR beta sequencing. Rather than using new phenotypic data, the later analysis identified candidate immune exposures from TCR beta sequences and from how often those sequences occurred across donors. In addition to the first cohort of approximately 650 subjects, a separate validation cohort of approximately 130 different subjects was used. A later genetic analysis used genome-wide SNP genotypes for about 60% of the roughly 700 donors, treating that subset as a discovery cohort. Every discovery cohort repertoire had been produced on one sequencing platform. The investigation overall reported the following: The classifier was reported to diagnose cytomegalovirus status with high specificity and sensitivity in both the original cohort and the validation cohort. In vitro tests confirmed that a few of the cytomegalovirus-associated TCR beta chains recognize cytomegalovirus antigens. A further reported finding was that TCR beta sequences accurately predicted the HLA-A and HLA-B alleles for most subjects in the first cohort. According to a later analysis, parvovirus B19, influenza, CMV and Epstein-Barr virus appeared linked to several top co-occurrence clusters. The only immune exposure information available for the cohort was CMV serostatus. According to a later analysis, TCR association rates differed among HLA loci, with DRB1 alleles showing the most associated TCRs and HLA-C alleles showing the fewest. HLA typing was unavailable for some donors at each locus, so association tests used only the typed subset. In an earlier analysis of some 500 of the donors, most TCR beta V segments were observed in productive rearrangements about 87% or about 30% of the time, broadly matching IMGT annotations. Assigning TCR associations to individual alleles was difficult when HLA alleles, especially DR and DQ, strongly co-occurred. At a false discovery rate of 0.05, a later analysis linked 15,000 to 20,000 TCR beta sequences to specific HLA alleles. Most TCR sequences were seen in very few donors, while some public TCRs were found in many individuals. Because counts were too low, seventeen rarely observed V segments, including chromosome 9 orphons, were left out of the earlier analysis of 500 to 750 of the donors. A cluster of highly shared sequence variants was judged likely to be a technical artifact of the sequencing pipeline. A later analysis found that most CMV-associated TCR beta chains appeared HLA-restricted, with HLA associations seemingly driven largely by CMV exposure. Compared with the roughly 710-donor mean, donors in an Asian-associated ancestry cluster had fewer N-insertions in productive TCRs, according to a later genetic analysis. This cohort had only TCR beta chains sequenced, and the lack of alpha or paired-chain data limited which features could be detected. An association between a missense DCLRE1C variant and V-gene and J-gene trimming of TCR beta chains was found in a later genetic analysis and replicated in an independent cohort. A later analysis found that HLA-associated TCR beta chains were more clonally expanded and had lower generation probabilities than equally common non-associated chains. The study listed 150 to 200 TCR beta chains as associated with cytomegalovirus. Sequencing depth was assumed to be roughly uniform across donors in the presence/absence analyses, though that assumption may not hold. Linkage disequilibrium might explain the correlated functional status among segregating V segments, but an unknown experimental factor could not be ruled out. It was suggested by the authors that the approach could potentially be generalized to other disease states and immunological phenotypes.

The cohort comprised hundreds of healthy bone marrow donors. At the time of sampling, every cohort member was nominally healthy, though immune exposures that went unrecorded were likely present. The donor tested CMV seronegative and was one of the 352 seronegative cohort members. Each donor provided a peripheral blood sample, and peripheral blood mononuclear cells were used for TCR beta sequencing. The Qiagen DNeasy Blood Extraction Kit was used to extract genomic DNA from the blood cell samples. This clonotype originated in a boy aged 5-17 years in good health and CMV-seronegative. The sample was PBMCs.

The DNA reads as follows: TGTGCCAGCAGCTTGGCAGGCTCAAATAATTCACCCCTCCACTTT. Translated, it gives CASSLAGSNNSPLHF. The receptor chain draws on TRBV7-8 and TRBJ1-6; confidence is insufficient to name the D gene. The CDR3 goes from the cysteine to the phenylalanine over 15 residues. Of all the DNA, just the CDR3 is kept, 45 bases in frame from base 1. The V end loses 3 bases and the J end loses 5 bases, and a stretch of 11 bases separates them. Based on the germline V gene, the CDR1 and CDR2 sequences are SGHVS and FQNEAQ.